These 28 T cell receptor beta chains originate from one sample sequenced in a study of long-term antiretroviral therapy in people with HIV. The run of the v3.0 immunoSEQ assay was at survey level. Data came from immunoSEQ multiplex PCR; TCRdb stores just in-frame clones and leaves some out. The sample lists roughly 17,000 clones, around 91% occurring once. The material sequenced was unsorted PBMCs, taken 3 years after starting antiretroviral therapy. These receptors all come from a man aged 50-60 years with HIV.

The chain joins TRBV28 to TRBJ1-1; tentatively, D is TRBD1 (6 bases). V lost 7 bases and J lost 1, with 16 bases in between. Germline V lookup: CDR1 MDHEN, CDR2 SYDVKM. The CDR3 is made up of 15 amino acids. The CDR3 region has the DNA TGTGCCAGCATCGAACTCGGGGGCTCGAACACTGAAGCTTTCTTT. It yields the protein CASIELGGSNTEAFF.

The chain uses TRBV6-1 and TRBJ2-3; D is unclear. V was trimmed by 4 bases and J by 4 bases, leaving 9 bases between them. The length of the CDR3 is 13 residues. Germline V CDR1 and CDR2: MNHNS, SASEGT. Here the CDR3 reads CASSVLTADTQYF. CDR3 in DNA: TGTGCCAGCAGTGTCCTAACTGCAGATACGCAGTATTTT.

The J gene is TRBJ2-7, the V gene TRBV5-5; no firm D call. Per germline, CDR1 SGHKS and CDR2 YYEKEE (reference sequence). V lost 0 bases and J 7 bases, leaving 11 bases between the germline ends. This CDR3 comprises 13 residues. Here the CDR3 DNA reads TGTGCCAGCAGCTTGGTGCACCGAAGGGAGCAGTACTTC. The encoded protein is CASSLVHRREQYF.

Here the CDR3 reads CASSLGSGKNIQYF. The CDR3 coding sequence is TGTGCCAGCAGCTTAGGTAGCGGTAAAAACATTCAGTACTTC. This chain joins TRBV7-2 and TRBJ2-4, with D possibly being TRBD2 (6 bases). Germline assignment: CDR1 SGHTA and CDR2 FQGNSA. Trimming cost V 1 base and J 4 bases, with 8 bases left between them. The CDR3 is 14 residues long. Based on the CDR3 plus reference TRBV7-2 and TRBJ2-4, the full variable domain is GAGVSQSPSNKVTEKGKDVELRCDPISGHTALYWYRQSLGQGLEFLIYFQGNSAPDKSGLPSDRFSAERTGGSVSTLTIQRTQQEDSAVYLCASSLGSGKNIQYFGAGTRLSVL.

This chain connects TRBV7-8 to TRBJ1-4; D possibly corresponds to TRBD1 (5 bases). V was clipped by 6 bases and J by 3 bases, with 17 bases between them. This CDR3 has 16 residues. Germline CDR1 and CDR2: SGHVS and FQNEAQ. The CDR3 region has the DNA TGTGCCAGCAGGCCAAGGAGACCGGGGGCTAATGAAAAACTGTTTTTT. Protein sequence: CASRPRRPGANEKLFF.

By share of the sample, this clone is medium-sized. V is TRBV9 and J is TRBJ1-1; D is ambiguous. The germline gives CDR1 SGDLS, CDR2 YYNGEE. The CDR3 runs to 14 residues. V was clipped by 4 bases and J by 7 bases, with 17 bases between them. CDR3 nucleotides: TGTGCCAGCAGCCGGGCGGGGTCGATGGGTGAAGCTTTCTTT. It is translated as CASSRAGSMGEAFF.

V is TRBV11-2 and J is TRBJ2-7, with D possibly being TRBD1 (6 bases). Germline V gene data show CDR1 as SGHAT and CDR2 as FQNNGV. CDR3 size: 14 residues. Trimming left V 5 bases short and J 3 bases short, with 14 bases between. The CDR3 nucleotides read TGTGCCAGCAGCCCCCCGACAGGTTTCTACGAGCAGTACTTC. The encoded protein is CASSPPTGFYEQYF.

The chain has TRBV19 and TRBJ1-2, with D unresolved. The CDR3 has 13 amino acids. V lost 1 base and J lost 7, with 10 bases in between. Per germline, CDR1 LNHDA and CDR2 SQIVND (reference sequence). In nucleotides, the CDR3 is TGTGCCAGTAGTATAGGGACCCTGAGTGGCTACACCTTC. Protein product: CASSIGTLSGYTF.

The chain uses TRBV27 and TRBJ1-2; D gene ambiguous. The CDR3 is 13 amino acids. Germline CDR1 reads MNHEY; CDR2 reads SMNVEV (reference sequence). Trimming pared 11 bases from V and 0 bases from J, leaving 13 bases between. Written as DNA, the CDR3 is TGTGCCTCCTCTCACCGTGCTAACTATGGCTACACCTTC. Translation gives CASSHRANYGYTF.

The rearrangement links TRBV28 to TRBJ2-7; 9 positions agree with TRBD1. V shed 5 bases, J shed 4 bases, and the junction held 9 bases outside the gene matches. The CDR3 is 15 residues long. Germline CDR1 is MDHEN and CDR2 is SYDVKM. CDR3 in amino acids: CASSPPGTGRYEQYF. CDR3 bases: TGTGCCAGCAGTCCTCCCGGGACAGGGAGGTACGAGCAGTACTTC.

In the case of this clone: Germline and junction disagree at one end, which may indicate a read error. The chain links TRBV2 to TRBJ2-1; a weak D match, TRBD1 (6 bases). The germline CDR1 and CDR2 sequences are SNHLY and FYNNEI. The CDR3 is 15 amino acids. The CDR3 DNA sequence: TGTGCCAGCACTGAAGGGCAGGGGTGGTACAATGAGCAGTTCTTC. This codes for CASTEGQGWYNEQFF.

The chain recombines TRBV7-2 with TRBJ1-2, with 8 bases fitting TRBD1. J was trimmed by 7 bases and V by 1 base; bases with no gene match: 8. The CDR3 has 15 residues. The germline V gene has CDR1 SGHTA and CDR2 FQGNSA. The CDR3 loop reads CASSLVRQGAFGYTF. CDR3 nucleotides: TGTGCCAGCAGCTTAGTTAGGCAGGGGGCCTTTGGCTACACCTTC.

This clone has just one count. The chain carries TRBV2 and TRBJ1-1; TRBD1 is a possible D gene (5 bases). CDR1 and CDR2 from the germline V gene are SNHLY and FYNNEI. V was shortened by 3 bases and J by 0 bases, with 5 bases between the two germline ends. This CDR3 has 13 amino acids. The CDR3 DNA sequence: TGTGCCAGCAGTGACAGGGTGAACACTGAAGCTTTCTTT. This codes for CASSDRVNTEAFF.

The genes are TRBV15 and TRBJ1-4; TRBD1 aligns across 11 bases. The CDR3 runs to 20 residues. V trimming: 0 bases; J trimming: 3 bases; junction bases outside the gene matches: 12. CDR1 and CDR2 from the germline V gene are LNHNV and YYDKDF (reference sequence). The CDR3 DNA follows: TGTGCCACCAGCAGAGAATTACCAGGACAGGGGGCTTCTGCTAATGAAAAACTGTTTTTT. The encoded protein is CATSRELPGQGASANEKLFF.

The chain employs TRBV18 and TRBJ2-7; D remains unclear. CDR3 length equals 13 residues. CDR1 is KGHSH, CDR2 LQKENI, per germline. Trimming stripped 3 bases from V and 0 bases from J, with 6 bases between. The CDR3 here is CASSPGPSYEQYF. The CDR3 nucleotides are TGTGCCAGCTCACCTGGTCCCTCCTACGAGCAGTACTTC.

V usage is TRBV9 and J usage is TRBJ2-7; a weak D match, TRBD1 (5 bases). The V gene's germline CDR1 is SGDLS and CDR2 YYNGEE. Trimming shortened V by 0 bases and J by 1 base, and 8 bases separated the two germline ends. The CDR3 consists of 14 residues. The DNA for the CDR3 is TGTGCCAGCAGCGTAGAGCAGGGTTCCTACGAGCAGTACTTC. As protein: CASSVEQGSYEQYF.

With respect to this clone: The sample has other DNA sequences that encode this CDR3 too. The CDR3 loop reads CASSEGQGAYEQYF. The CDR3 DNA sequence: TGTGCCAGCAGTGAAGGTCAGGGAGCCTACGAGCAGTACTTC. The chain joins TRBV6-1 to TRBJ2-7; D tentatively fits TRBD1 or TRBD2 (5 bases each). V lost 1 base and J lost 2, with 9 bases in between. Germline V CDR1 and CDR2: MNHNS, SASEGT. The CDR3 runs to 14 residues.

The rearrangement uses TRBV11-2 and TRBJ2-1, with D possibly matching TRBD2 (7 bases). V dropped 5 bases and J dropped 9 bases, with 20 bases sitting between them. The CDR3 has 15 amino acids. Germline V gene data show CDR1 as SGHAT and CDR2 as FQNNGV. This CDR3 is CASSPWGGASIEQFF. The CDR3 region has the DNA TGTGCCAGCAGCCCATGGGGGGGGGCATCAATTGAGCAGTTCTTC. Full variable domain (missing parts from reference TRBV11-2 and TRBJ2-1): EAGVAQSPRYKIIEKRQSVAFWCNPISGHATLYWYQQILGQGPKLLIQFQNNGVVDDSQLPKDRFSAERLKGVDSTLKIQPAKLEDSAVYLCASSPWGGASIEQFFGPGTRLTVL.

The chain uses TRBV7-2 and TRBJ2-2, with 7 bases identical to TRBD2. The CDR3 contains 14 residues. The germline V gene has CDR1 SGHTA and CDR2 FQGNSA. V dropped 5 bases and J dropped 4; count of bases not matched to a gene: 4. The CDR3 protein is CASSLGTTTGELFF. CDR3 nucleotide sequence: TGTGCCAGCAGCCTCGGGACTACCACCGGGGAGCTGTTTTTT.

The rearrangement uses TRBV6-5 and TRBJ2-1; TRBD1 might be the D (6 bases). Germline-derived CDR1 and CDR2 are MNHEY and SVGAGI. V lost 6 bases and J 15 bases, leaving 15 bases between the germline ends. The CDR3 runs 11 residues. For the CDR3, the DNA is TGTGCCAGCAGCGCTGCAGGGGTGCGGTTCTTC. Protein sequence: CASSAAGVRFF.

This chain links TRBV5-4 with TRBJ1-1, with 8 positions matching TRBD1. J lost 4 bases, V lost 4 bases, and 9 bases had no gene match. The CDR3 spans 15 residues. Germline V gene lookup returns CDR1 SGHNT and CDR2 YYREEE (reference sequence). The CDR3 DNA follows: TGTGCCAGCAGCAAACCACAGGGGGAATTCACTGAAGCTTTCTTT. Its protein is CASSKPQGEFTEAFF.

The chain carries TRBV7-9 and TRBJ2-3, with 11 bases lining up with TRBD2. The trim removed 4 bases at V and 5 bases at J, leaving 5 bases unmatched. Germline V gene data show CDR1 as SEHNR and CDR2 as FQNEAQ (reference sequence). This CDR3 region has 15 residues. The CDR3 is CASSSPGLAEDTQYF. DNA of the CDR3: TGTGCCAGCAGCTCACCGGGACTAGCGGAAGATACGCAGTATTTT.

The chain combines TRBV12-2 with TRBJ2-7; the DNA was not used to check the table's D call, TRBD1. TRBV12-2 is a pseudogene segment. The CDR3 is made up of 16 amino acids. The CDR3 loop reads CASRLEGQGDSYEQYF. The CDR3 bases are TGTGCAAGTCGCTTAGAGGGACAGGGCGATTCGTACGAGCAGTACTTC.

This clone was seen once. This rearrangement joins TRBV5-1 to TRBJ1-3; no clear D gene. This CDR3 spans 16 amino acids. Germline loops: CDR1 SGHRS, CDR2 YFSETQ. V dropped 6 bases and J dropped 0 bases, with 16 bases sitting between them. In nucleotides, the CDR3 is TGCGCCAGCAAGTTAACAGACTCGTTCTCTGGAAACACCATATATTTT. Translation: CASKLTDSFSGNTIYF.

The chain links TRBV6-6 to TRBJ1-2; TRBD1 matches 9 bases. Germline CDR1 MNHNY, CDR2 SVGAGI (reference sequence). Trimming removed 0 bases from V and 8 bases from J; junction bases left unmatched: 7. The CDR3 consists of 15 residues. The CDR3: CASSYSGDRAGGYTF. The CDR3 bases are TGTGCCAGCAGTTACTCAGGGGACAGGGCTGGAGGCTACACCTTC.

The chain carries TRBV10-2 and TRBJ2-1; 8 bases align to TRBD2. CDR3 length equals 14 residues. Germline assignment: CDR1 WSHSY and CDR2 SAAADI. The ends lost 3 bases at V and 9 bases at J; junction bases unmatched: 7. CDR3 amino acids: CASSESGTRGEQFF. The CDR3 DNA is TGCGCCAGCAGTGAATCCGGGACTAGAGGTGAGCAGTTCTTC.

The chain recombines TRBV29-1 with TRBJ1-2; D uncertain. CDR1 and CDR2 from the germline V gene are SQVTM and ANQGSEA. Trimming removed 4 bases from V and 7 bases from J, with 16 bases in between. This CDR3 has 13 residues. The CDR3 loop is CSVAKEAASGYTF. The CDR3 region has the DNA TGCAGCGTTGCCAAGGAGGCGGCTTCTGGCTACACCTTC.

V gene TRBV4-1 combines with J gene TRBJ2-2; tentatively, D is TRBD1 or TRBD2 (6 bases each). This CDR3 region has 16 residues. Per germline, CDR1 MGHRA and CDR2 YSYEKL. V dropped 2 bases and J dropped 3 bases, with 13 bases sitting between them. CDR3 protein: CASSQRGDGDTGELFF. The CDR3 region has the DNA TGCGCCAGCAGCCAAAGGGGGGACGGCGACACCGGGGAGCTGTTTTTT.